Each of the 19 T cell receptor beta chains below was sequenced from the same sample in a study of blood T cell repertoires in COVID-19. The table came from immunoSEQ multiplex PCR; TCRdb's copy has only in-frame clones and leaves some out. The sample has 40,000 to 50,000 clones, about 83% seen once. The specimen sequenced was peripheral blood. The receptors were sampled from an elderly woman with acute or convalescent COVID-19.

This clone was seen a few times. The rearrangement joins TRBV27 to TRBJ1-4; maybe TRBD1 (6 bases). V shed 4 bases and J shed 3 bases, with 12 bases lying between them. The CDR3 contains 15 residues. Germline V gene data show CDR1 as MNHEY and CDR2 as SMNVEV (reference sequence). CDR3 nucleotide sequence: TGTGCCAGCAGTTCCCGACAGGACCCTAATGAAAAACTGTTTTTT. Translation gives CASSSRQDPNEKLFF.

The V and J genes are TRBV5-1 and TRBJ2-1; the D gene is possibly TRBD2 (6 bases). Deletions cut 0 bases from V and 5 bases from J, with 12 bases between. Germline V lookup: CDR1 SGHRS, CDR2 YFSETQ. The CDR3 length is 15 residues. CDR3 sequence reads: CASSLGGGDHNEQFF. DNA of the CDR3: TGCGCCAGCAGCTTGGGGGGCGGGGACCACAATGAGCAGTTCTTC.

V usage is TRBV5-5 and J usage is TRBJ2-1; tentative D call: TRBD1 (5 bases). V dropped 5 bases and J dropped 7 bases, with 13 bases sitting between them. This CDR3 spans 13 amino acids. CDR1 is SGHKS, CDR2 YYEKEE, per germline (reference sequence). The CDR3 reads CASSVQVGNEQFF. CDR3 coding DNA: TGTGCCAGCAGTGTACAGGTGGGGAATGAGCAGTTCTTC. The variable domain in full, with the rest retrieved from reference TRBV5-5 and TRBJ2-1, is DAGVTQSPTHLIKTRGQQVTLRCSPISGHKSVSWYQQVLGQGPQFIFQYYEKEERGRGNFPDRFSARQFPNYSSELNVNALLLGDSALYLCASSVQVGNEQFFGPGTRLTVL.

CDR3 in DNA: TGTGCCAGCAGCCAAGATTACAATCAGCCCCAGCATTTT. Encoded protein: CASSQDYNQPQHF. The chain combines TRBV3-1 (or the pseudogene TRBV3-2) with TRBJ1-5, with D unresolved. This CDR3 has 13 residues. Germline V lookup: CDR1 LGHDT, CDR2 YNNKEL (reference sequence). V was shortened by 0 bases and J by 3 bases, with 3 bases between the two germline ends.

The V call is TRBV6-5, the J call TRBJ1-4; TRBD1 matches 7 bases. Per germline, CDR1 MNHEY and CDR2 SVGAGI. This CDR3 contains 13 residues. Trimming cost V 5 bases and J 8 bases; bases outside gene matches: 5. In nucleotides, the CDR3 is TGTGCCAGCAGTCCGAACAGGGGAGAAAAACTGTTTTTT. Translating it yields CASSPNRGEKLFF.

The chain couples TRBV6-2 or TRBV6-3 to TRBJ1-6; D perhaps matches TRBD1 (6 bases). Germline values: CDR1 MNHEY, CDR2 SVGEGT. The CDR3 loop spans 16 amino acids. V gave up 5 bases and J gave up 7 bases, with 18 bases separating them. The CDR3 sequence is CASSEPPDRTNSPLHF. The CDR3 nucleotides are TGTGCCAGCAGTGAGCCCCCGGACAGAACGAATTCACCCCTCCACTTT.

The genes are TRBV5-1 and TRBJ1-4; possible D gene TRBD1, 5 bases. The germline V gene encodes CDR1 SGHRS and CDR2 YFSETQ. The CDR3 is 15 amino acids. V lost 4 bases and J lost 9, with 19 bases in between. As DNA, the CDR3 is TGCGCCAGCAGCCCCTCCGGGCCAGGGATGCAAAAACTGTTTTTT. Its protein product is CASSPSGPGMQKLFF. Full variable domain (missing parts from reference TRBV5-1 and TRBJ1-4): KAGVTQTPRYLIKTRGQQVTLSCSPISGHRSVSWYQQTPGQGLQFLFEYFSETQRNKGNFPGRFSGRQFSNSRSEMNVSTLELGDSALYLCASSPSGPGMQKLFFGSGTQLSVL.

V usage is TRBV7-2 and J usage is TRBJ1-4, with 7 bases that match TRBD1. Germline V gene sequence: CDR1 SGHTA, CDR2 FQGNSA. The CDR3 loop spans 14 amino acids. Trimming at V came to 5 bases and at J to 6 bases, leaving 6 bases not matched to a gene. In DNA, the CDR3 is TGTGCCAGCAGCCCGGGACAGACGGATGAAAAACTGTTTTTT. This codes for CASSPGQTDEKLFF.

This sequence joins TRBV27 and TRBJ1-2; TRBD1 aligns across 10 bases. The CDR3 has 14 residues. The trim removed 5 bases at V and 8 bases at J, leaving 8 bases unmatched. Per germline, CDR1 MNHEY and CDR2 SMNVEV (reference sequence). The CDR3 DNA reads TGTGCCAGCAGTATGACAGGGGGCAGCTGGGGCTACACCTTC. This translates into CASSMTGGSWGYTF.

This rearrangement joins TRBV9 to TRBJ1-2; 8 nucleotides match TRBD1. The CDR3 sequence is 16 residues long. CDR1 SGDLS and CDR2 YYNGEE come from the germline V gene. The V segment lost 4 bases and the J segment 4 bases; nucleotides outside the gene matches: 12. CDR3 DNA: TGTGCCAGCAGCCCTCGGGACAGGCCTTCTTTCTATGGCTACACCTTC. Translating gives CASSPRDRPSFYGYTF.

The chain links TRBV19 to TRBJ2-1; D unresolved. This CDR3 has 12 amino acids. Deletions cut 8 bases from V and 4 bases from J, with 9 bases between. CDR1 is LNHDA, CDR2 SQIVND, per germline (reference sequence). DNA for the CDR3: TGTGCCAGTGCTTCAGGATACAATGAGCAGTTCTTC. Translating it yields CASASGYNEQFF. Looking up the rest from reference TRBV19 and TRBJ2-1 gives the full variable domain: DGGITQSPKYLFRKEGQNVTLSCEQNLNHDAMYWYRQDPGQGLRLIYYSQIVNDFQKGDIAEGYSVSREKKESFPLTVTSAQKNPTAFYLCASASGYNEQFFGPGTRLTVL.

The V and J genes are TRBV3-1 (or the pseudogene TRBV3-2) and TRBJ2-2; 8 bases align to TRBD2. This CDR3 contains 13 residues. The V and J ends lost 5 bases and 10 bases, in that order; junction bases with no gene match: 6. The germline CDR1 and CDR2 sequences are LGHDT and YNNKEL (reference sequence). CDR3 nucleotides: TGTGCCAGCAGCTCCCCAGCGGGGGAGGAGCTGTTTTTT. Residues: CASSSPAGEELFF.

CDR3 DNA sequence: TGTGCCAGCAGCATTGCGGGGGGCGGAAATGAGCAGTTCTTC. Translated: CASSIAGGGNEQFF. V is TRBV7-2 and J is TRBJ2-1; TRBD2 aligns across 8 bases. The CDR3 covers 14 residues. Germline trimming cut 5 bases from V and 7 bases from J; bases unmatched to any gene: 7. From germline, CDR1 is SGHTA and CDR2 FQGNSA.

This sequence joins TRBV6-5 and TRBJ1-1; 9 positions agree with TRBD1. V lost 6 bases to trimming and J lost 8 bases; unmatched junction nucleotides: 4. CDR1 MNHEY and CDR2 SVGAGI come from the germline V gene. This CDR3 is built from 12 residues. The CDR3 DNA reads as TGTGCCAGCAGCACAGGGGGCGCGGAAGCTTTCTTT. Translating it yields CASSTGGAEAFF.

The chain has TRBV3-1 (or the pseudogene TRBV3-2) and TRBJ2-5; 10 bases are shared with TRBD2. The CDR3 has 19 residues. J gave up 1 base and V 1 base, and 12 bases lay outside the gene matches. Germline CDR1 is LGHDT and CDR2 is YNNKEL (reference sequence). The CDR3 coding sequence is TGTGCCAGCAGCCAAGGTTGGTTGGAACTAGCGGGGCCCCAAGAGACCCAGTACTTC. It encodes CASSQGWLELAGPQETQYF.

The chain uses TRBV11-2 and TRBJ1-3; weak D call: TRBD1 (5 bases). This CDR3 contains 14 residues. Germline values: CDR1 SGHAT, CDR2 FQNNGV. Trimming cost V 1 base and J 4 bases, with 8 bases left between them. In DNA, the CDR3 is TGTGCCAGCAGCTTAGCGGGGGAAGGAAACACCATATATTTT. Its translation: CASSLAGEGNTIYF.

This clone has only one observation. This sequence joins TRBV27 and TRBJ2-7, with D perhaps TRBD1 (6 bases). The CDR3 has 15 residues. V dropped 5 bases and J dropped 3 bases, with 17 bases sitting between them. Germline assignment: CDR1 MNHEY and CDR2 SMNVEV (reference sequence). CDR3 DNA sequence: TGTGCCAGCAGTATTAGGTGGACAGTCATCTACGAGCAGTACTTC. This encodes CASSIRWTVIYEQYF.

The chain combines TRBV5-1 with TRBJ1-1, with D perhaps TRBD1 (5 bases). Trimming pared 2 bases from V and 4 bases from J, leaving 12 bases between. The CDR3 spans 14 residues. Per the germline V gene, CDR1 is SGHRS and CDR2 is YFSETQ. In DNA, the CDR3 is TGCGCCAGCAGCTTAAGGGGAGGTGGCACTGAAGCTTTCTTT. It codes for CASSLRGGGTEAFF.

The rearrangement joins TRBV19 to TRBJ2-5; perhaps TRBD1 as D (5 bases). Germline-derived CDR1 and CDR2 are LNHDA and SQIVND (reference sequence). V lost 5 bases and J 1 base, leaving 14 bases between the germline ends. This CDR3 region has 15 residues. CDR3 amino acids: CASSLKGLLQETQYF. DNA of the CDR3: TGTGCCAGTAGTCTGAAGGGGCTCCTCCAAGAGACCCAGTACTTC. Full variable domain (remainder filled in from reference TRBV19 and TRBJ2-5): DGGITQSPKYLFRKEGQNVTLSCEQNLNHDAMYWYRQDPGQGLRLIYYSQIVNDFQKGDIAEGYSVSREKKESFPLTVTSAQKNPTAFYLCASSLKGLLQETQYFGPGTRLLVL.